A single TCR beta chain is shown here with its context. The data belong to a study of blood T cell repertoires in COVID-19. In the authors' workflow: Amplification with reference gene primers provided the estimates of nucleated cell counts. Produced via immunoSEQ multiplex PCR; TCRdb's table is partial and in-frame only. V and J calls and clone size are copied from that table; D and trimming were computed from the DNA. The sample has some 140,000 clones, less than 80% seen once. Between the trimmed V and J ends, which lost 5 bases and 6 bases, there was a span of 15 bases. This CDR3 contains 14 residues. Looked up from germline, CDR1 is MNHEY and CDR2 is SVGAGI.

The chain carries TRBV6-5 and TRBJ2-3, with a tentative D call TRBD2 (5 bases). This receptor was obtained from a man aged 55-75 years with acute or convalescent COVID-19. The specimen sequenced was peripheral blood. The CDR3 coding sequence is TGTGCCAGCAGTCGAACTAGGAAAACGGATACGCAGTATTTT. This sequence encodes CASSRTRKTDTQYF.